The 25 T cell receptor beta chains listed next were all sequenced from one sample in a study of blood T cell repertoires in COVID-19. The data were produced by immunoSEQ multiplex PCR, yet TCRdb's version contains in-frame clones alone and is incomplete. The repertoire holds approximately 440,000 clones, with less than 95% as singletons. The material sequenced was PBMCs or T cells enriched from blood (not recorded which). All receptors come from a man younger than 35 who had recovered from COVID-19.

The chain couples TRBV27 to TRBJ2-7; the D gene is possibly TRBD2 (5 bases). The germline CDR1 and CDR2 sequences are MNHEY and SMNVEV (reference sequence). The CDR3 is 13 residues long. Trimming removed 10 bases at V and 2 bases at J, with 15 bases between. The CDR3 here is CATGVAAPYEQYF. The CDR3 coding sequence is TGTGCCACCGGGGTCGCGGCACCCTACGAGCAGTACTTC.

The chain couples TRBV23-1 to TRBJ2-7; D is unresolved. TRBV23-1 is an open reading frame whose function is uncertain. The CDR3 is 16 amino acids. Between the trimmed V and J ends, which lost 0 bases and 2 bases, there was a span of 14 bases. CDR3 in DNA: TGCGCCAGCAGTCAATCGGGCCACTTACAACCCTACGAGCAGTACTTC. This translates into CASSQSGHLQPYEQYF.

For this clone: The identical CDR3 is also encoded by other nucleotide sequences in the sample. V usage is TRBV12-3 or TRBV12-4 and J usage is TRBJ1-5, with 7 bases that match TRBD1. The CDR3 covers 13 residues. V dropped 6 bases and J dropped 4; count of bases not matched to a gene: 3. CDR3: CASRRDSNQPQHF. The CDR3 DNA reads TGTGCCAGCAGACGGGACAGTAATCAGCCCCAGCATTTT.

The chain carries TRBV4-1 and TRBJ1-1; unclear D gene. Between the trimmed V and J ends, which lost 5 bases and 10 bases, there was a span of 20 bases. Germline V CDR1 and CDR2: MGHRA, YSYEKL. The CDR3 runs to 14 residues. CDR3 loop: CASSSPGRGKGAFF. The CDR3 DNA is TGCGCCAGCAGCTCCCCCGGGCGGGGTAAGGGAGCTTTCTTT.

The CDR3 bases are TGTGCCAGCACACAGGGCGGAGTACGCTACGAGCAGTACTTC. Encoded protein: CASTQGGVRYEQYF. The rearrangement links TRBV6-5 to TRBJ2-7; a weak D match, TRBD1 (6 bases). The CDR3 has 14 amino acids. V was cut by 7 bases and J by 3 bases, with 16 bases left in between. Germline CDR1 MNHEY, CDR2 SVGAGI.

The V call is TRBV3-1 (or the pseudogene TRBV3-2), the J call TRBJ1-4, with 7 bases that match TRBD1. Germline CDR1 reads LGHDT; CDR2 reads YNNKEL (reference sequence). This CDR3 is built from 15 residues. V dropped 4 bases and J dropped 13; count of bases not matched to a gene: 15. This CDR3 is CASSRRDSFLDLLFF. For the CDR3, the DNA is TGTGCCAGCAGCCGACGGGACAGCTTTCTCGATCTACTGTTTTTT.

The CDR3 is CASSLGGEANTIYF. In DNA form, the CDR3 reads TGCGCCAGCAGCCTCGGAGGGGAGGCAAACACCATATATTTT. This rearrangement joins TRBV5-1 to TRBJ1-3, with D tentatively TRBD1 (5 bases). CDR1 is SGHRS, CDR2 YFSETQ, per germline. The CDR3 has 14 amino acids. V was trimmed by 4 bases and J by 6 bases, leaving 14 bases between them.

The chain links TRBV28 to TRBJ1-2; the D gene is possibly TRBD1 (5 bases). In germline, CDR1 is MDHEN, CDR2 SYDVKM. V was clipped by 6 bases and J by 3 bases, with 20 bases between them. CDR3 length: 16 amino acids. The CDR3, as DNA: TGTGCCAGCAGCAATAGGGCCAGGGTACCCCACTATGGCTACACCTTC. Its translation: CASSNRARVPHYGYTF.

The chain couples TRBV6-1 to TRBJ2-4; the D gene is possibly TRBD2 (5 bases). The V and J ends lost 3 bases and 0 bases respectively, with 18 bases between them. The CDR3 sequence is 18 residues long. Germline lookup yields CDR1 MNHNS and CDR2 SASEGT. CDR3 in amino acids: CASSDPQRRPSAKNIQYF. The CDR3 DNA reads TGTGCCAGCAGTGACCCGCAGAGGAGGCCTTCAGCCAAAAACATTCAGTACTTC.

The chain employs TRBV10-1 and TRBJ1-1; possible D gene TRBD1, 5 bases. This CDR3 is 14 amino acids long. CDR1 is WNHNN and CDR2 is SYGVQD in the germline V gene (reference sequence). Trimming shortened V by 2 bases and J by 5 bases, and 12 bases separated the two germline ends. CDR3 bases: TGCGCCAGCAGTGAGGGAGGGGTTGGAACTGAAGCTTTCTTT. Amino acid sequence: CASSEGGVGTEAFF.

The chain uses TRBV19 and TRBJ2-7; TRBD2 matches 9 bases. The CDR3 consists of 15 residues. The J segment lost 0 bases and the V segment lost 6 bases, leaving 6 bases of the junction unmatched. Germline V gene lookup returns CDR1 LNHDA and CDR2 SQIVND (reference sequence). CDR3 nucleotides: TGTGCCAGTAGCCTTACTAGCGGGCCCTCCTACGAGCAGTACTTC. Translating gives CASSLTSGPSYEQYF.

The count of this clone is one. This sequence joins TRBV19 and TRBJ1-6; D unresolved. This CDR3 spans 12 amino acids. The V and J ends lost 7 bases and 14 bases respectively, with 15 bases between them. CDR1 is LNHDA, CDR2 SQIVND, per germline (reference sequence). The CDR3 nucleotides read TGTGCCAGTAAGCCGCAGGCGGGGACCCTCCACTTT. Amino acids: CASKPQAGTLHF.

The rearrangement links TRBV7-3 to TRBJ2-5; 10 nucleotides align to TRBD2. The germline CDR1 and CDR2 sequences are SGHTA and FQGTGA. The length of the CDR3 is 19 residues. With 5 bases clipped from V and 5 bases from J, the junction kept 20 bases outside the gene matches. The CDR3 region has the DNA TGTGCCAGCAGCCGGATTGGGGTAGCGGGAGGCGTGGGTACGGAGACCCAGTACTTC. Translation: CASSRIGVAGGVGTETQYF.

The gene calls are TRBV28 and TRBJ2-7; 8 nucleotides line up with TRBD2. CDR1 is MDHEN, CDR2 SYDVKM, per germline. The V and J ends lost 8 bases and 1 base, in that order; junction bases with no gene match: 7. The CDR3 loop spans 14 amino acids. The CDR3 DNA reads TGTGCCAGCCTCGGGGGGGACCGGTCCTACGAGCAGTACTTC. It yields the protein CASLGGDRSYEQYF.

This sequence joins TRBV9 and TRBJ2-7; a possible D gene is TRBD1 (6 bases). Trimming shortened V by 4 bases and J by 2 bases, and 13 bases separated the two germline ends. The CDR3 is 14 amino acids. Germline V gives CDR1 SGDLS, CDR2 YYNGEE. The CDR3 DNA reads as TGTGCCAGCAGCCCAACGGGGACAACCTACGAGCAGTACTTC. Its translation is CASSPTGTTYEQYF.

For the CDR3, the DNA is TGCAGTGCTAGTCCGGACACTGAAGCTTTCTTT. Its translation: CSASPDTEAFF. V gene TRBV20-1 combines with J gene TRBJ1-1, with D hard to call. V was trimmed by 3 bases and J by 3 bases, leaving 5 bases between them. In germline, CDR1 is DFQATT, CDR2 SNEGSKA (reference sequence). This CDR3 has 11 amino acids.

The chain joins TRBV7-2 to TRBJ1-4, with TRBD1 matching over 8 bases. Germline V gene data show CDR1 as SGHTA and CDR2 as FQGNSA. This CDR3 has 14 residues. The V and J ends lost 4 bases and 8 bases, in that order; junction bases with no gene match: 6. This CDR3 reads CASSSRTGSEKLFF. The CDR3 region has the DNA TGTGCCAGCAGCTCCCGGACAGGGTCCGAAAAACTGTTTTTT.

The chain employs TRBV4-2 and TRBJ2-2, with 11 bases aligning to TRBD2. Germline V lookup: CDR1 LGHNA, CDR2 YNFKEQ. After removal of 0 bases from V and 5 bases from J, the junction contained 8 bases not matched to a gene. This CDR3 comprises 18 residues. DNA of the CDR3: TGTGCCAGCAGCCAAGAGGCACTTGTAGCGGGAGGGACCGGGGAGCTGTTTTTT. Translation gives CASSQEALVAGGTGELFF.

This sequence joins TRBV5-4 and TRBJ2-5; TRBD1 agrees at 10 bases. J gave up 2 bases and V 4 bases, and 8 bases lay outside the gene matches. This CDR3 has 16 amino acids. Germline lookup yields CDR1 SGHNT and CDR2 YYREEE (reference sequence). The DNA for the CDR3 is TGTGCCAGCAGCCGAGGGACAGGGGTCGGGCAAGAGACCCAGTACTTC. Protein product: CASSRGTGVGQETQYF. Variable domain in full (rest from reference TRBV5-4 and TRBJ2-5): ETGVTQSPTHLIKTRGQQVTLRCSSQSGHNTVSWYQQALGQGPQFIFQYYREEENGRGNFPPRFSGLQFPNYSSELNVNALELDDSALYLCASSRGTGVGQETQYFGPGTRLLVL.

The chain couples TRBV11-2 to TRBJ1-2; the D is unclear. The CDR3 loop spans 15 amino acids. V was clipped by 2 bases and J by 2 bases, with 12 bases between them. Germline CDR1 reads SGHAT; CDR2 reads FQNNGV. The CDR3 protein is CASSLLRSGNYGYTF. Here the CDR3 DNA reads TGTGCCAGCAGCTTATTAAGGTCCGGGAACTATGGCTACACCTTC.

The chain joins TRBV4-2 to TRBJ1-5, with TRBD1 matching 7 bases. The ends lost 0 bases at V and 7 bases at J; junction bases unmatched: 6. From germline, CDR1 is LGHNA and CDR2 YNFKEQ. The CDR3 loop spans 15 amino acids. The CDR3 DNA sequence: TGTGCCAGCAGCCAAGATGCGGGACAGTACCAGCCCCAGCATTTT. The encoded protein is CASSQDAGQYQPQHF.

This clone was detected many times. The gene calls are TRBV5-5 and TRBJ1-2, with 8 positions matching TRBD1. The germline gives CDR1 SGHKS, CDR2 YYEKEE (reference sequence). The CDR3 loop spans 15 amino acids. V dropped 5 bases and J dropped 5; count of bases not matched to a gene: 11. DNA for the CDR3: TGTGCCAGCAGGGACAGGGTGGGAACTCATTATGGCTACACCTTC. This encodes CASRDRVGTHYGYTF. The variable domain in full, with the rest retrieved from reference TRBV5-5 and TRBJ1-2, is DAGVTQSPTHLIKTRGQQVTLRCSPISGHKSVSWYQQVLGQGPQFIFQYYEKEERGRGNFPDRFSARQFPNYSSELNVNALLLGDSALYLCASRDRVGTHYGYTFGSGTRLTVV.

This chain joins TRBV19 and TRBJ2-3; D might be TRBD2 (6 bases). The CDR3 consists of 16 residues. Germline loops: CDR1 LNHDA, CDR2 SQIVND (reference sequence). V shed 7 bases and J shed 3 bases, with 20 bases lying between them. The CDR3 protein is CASTSSAIRVTDTQYF. For the CDR3, the DNA is TGTGCCAGTACCTCTAGCGCGATAAGGGTGACAGATACGCAGTATTTT.

With respect to this clone: Other DNA sequences from this sample encode an identical CDR3 as well. J is TRBJ1-2 and V is TRBV6-5, with 7 nucleotides matching TRBD1. The germline V gene encodes CDR1 MNHEY and CDR2 SVGAGI. CDR3 length: 13 amino acids. Unmatched junction bases numbered 4, after V lost 5 bases and J lost 4 bases. For the CDR3, the DNA is TGTGCCAGCAGTCCGGGACAGACCTATGGCTACACCTTC. This translates into CASSPGQTYGYTF.

The V call is TRBV11-2, the J call TRBJ2-7; 7 nucleotides match TRBD1. The CDR3 contains 14 residues. Trimming at V came to 7 bases and at J to 0 bases, leaving 6 bases not matched to a gene. Looked up from germline, CDR1 is SGHAT and CDR2 is FQNNGV. In DNA, the CDR3 is TGTGCCAGCACCACGACAGGGAGCTCCTACGAGCAGTACTTC. Amino acids: CASTTTGSSYEQYF. Full variable domain (outside the CDR3, taken from reference TRBV11-2 and TRBJ2-7): EAGVAQSPRYKIIEKRQSVAFWCNPISGHATLYWYQQILGQGPKLLIQFQNNGVVDDSQLPKDRFSAERLKGVDSTLKIQPAKLEDSAVYLCASTTTGSSYEQYFGPGTRLTVT.